The T cell receptor beta chain under discussion was sequenced for a study of blood T cell repertoires in COVID-19. As for the study in general: Some COVID-19 samples were acute and others convalescent; all came from the United States, Italy and Spain. Nucleic acid was either cDNA or gDNA, and it came from T cells, B-cell-depleted T cells, or PBMCs.

V was trimmed by 3 bases and J by 5 bases, leaving 12 bases between them. Germline V CDR1 and CDR2: KGHDR, SFDVKD. This CDR3 region has 14 residues. In the authors' methods: Scientists estimated how many nucleated cells there were by amplifying reference gene primers. Profiling relied on immunoSEQ multiplex PCR, and the TCRdb table lists in-frame clones only, not all of them. V, J and clone size were drawn from that table, and D and trimming were deduced from the DNA. The profile covers a few hundred thousand clones, with around 86% appearing a single time and approximately 5% taken by the ten largest.

The specimen sequenced was peripheral blood. The sequence was obtained from a human donor in a cohort sampled during active COVID-19. The chain is built from TRBV24-1 and TRBJ1-2, with D uncertain. Here the CDR3 DNA reads TGTGCCACCAGTGATCCCAGGAATACGTATGGCTACACCTTC. Its translation: CATSDPRNTYGYTF.